This T cell receptor beta chain comes out of a study of blood T cell repertoires in COVID-19 (dated by TCRdb to 2019 to 2021). About the investigation overall: Samples from collaborators originated in the United States, Italy and Spain and spanned both the acute and convalescent phases of COVID-19. The repertoires were released in a freely available public database meant as a resource for research on the immune response to SARS-CoV-2. The material from the prospective study consisted of cDNA or gDNA derived from T cells, B-cell-depleted T cells, or PBMCs. Where HLA class I and class II types were available, the types were taken from metadata supplied by the sample provider, not from assay-based typing. Subjects who had been exposed to COVID-19, were actively infected with it, or had recovered from it provided the deeply sampled blood TCRbeta repertoires that made up the dataset. Samples were obtained from the ongoing ImmuneRACE study (first 160 participants) and from 1,000 to 1,500 subjects provided by 6 global collaborators. Nearly every sample came with metadata listing a de-identified subject ID, COVID-19 status, age in years and sex.

TCRbeta CDR3 regions were amplified from genomic DNA using the immunoSEQ Assay, a bias-controlled multiplex PCR. Per the authors' processing: The number of nucleated cells in each sample was estimated by amplification of reference gene primers within the assay. Sequence reads were collapsed and filtered to measure the absolute abundance of every unique TCRbeta CDR3 rearrangement. For each sample, productive Simpson clonality was calculated as the square root of Simpson's diversity index over productive rearrangements. Entries here come from immuneACCESS through TCRdb and include only in-frame sequences with V and J called. Some clones fail to appear in such tables; in the studies checked, an unresolved V gene covers under half of the shortfall, and the cause of the remainder is unknown. V, J and clone size reflect that table, while D and trimming were determined from the DNA. This sample holds 240,000 or so clones; roughly 77% were observed only once. The ten largest clonotypes hold about 3.1% of the sample.

What the research found in general, with its limitations: Clinical and demographic metadata were provided uncurated, with the amount varying by source and participant.

Each collaborating institution followed its own protocols to collect whole blood in K2EDTA tubes. For TCRbeta analysis, collaborators shipped samples in one of three forms: frozen whole blood, isolated PBMCs, or DNA extracted from either of those sample types. A remark on this clone: No cognate antigen has been identified for it. Qualities for individual bases were not recorded, and no much larger clone is one base off.

Material for sequencing was peripheral blood. This TCR came from a woman over 75 with acute or convalescent COVID-19.

The DNA sequence reads TGCGCCAGCAGTCAATCGTCGACAGACAATGAGCAGTTCTTC. This encodes CASSQSSTDNEQFF. Here the chain combines TRBV23-1 and TRBJ2-1; TRBD1 is a possible D gene, resting on 5 matching bases. TRBV23-1 counts as an open reading frame of uncertain function. The CDR3 has 14 amino acids, counting the end cysteine and phenylalanine. Of the read, only the CDR3 DNA is kept; its 42 bases are in frame from base 1. V and J are truncated by 0 bases and 5 bases respectively, leaving an intervening sequence of 8 bases.